This TCR beta chain was obtained from a study of T cell repertoires in cytomegalovirus infection. Study as a whole: CMV infection and matching HLA type were both indicated by public TCR beta signatures. Study-wide results and caveats: Totalled public TCR beta family frequency picked out people who carried CMV plus the relevant HLA. In two of eight donors, the top clonotype was HLA-C-restricted CMV-specific.

The CDR3 runs to 18 residues. Germline V lookup: CDR1 MNHNS, CDR2 SASEGT. V lost 4 bases, J lost 8 bases, and 20 bases stayed unmatched. MiXCR, run by TCRdb on the reads, gives a single entry per CDR3 protein. The sample has roughly 200,000 distinct CDR3 sequences, 17% seen once. As to this clonotype: The antigen is undetermined.

The sequence was obtained from a human donor in good health (CMV status not recorded). Some clones in this sample may be carry-over from other donors' samples. Specimen: CD8+ T cells from PBMCs. The chain couples TRBV6-1 to TRBJ2-1; 7 nucleotides match TRBD1. CDR3 in DNA: TGTGCCAGCAGTGTCCCTCAGACAGGGACGAAAGTACTCGATGAGCAGTTCTTC. This codes for CASSVPQTGTKVLDEQFF.